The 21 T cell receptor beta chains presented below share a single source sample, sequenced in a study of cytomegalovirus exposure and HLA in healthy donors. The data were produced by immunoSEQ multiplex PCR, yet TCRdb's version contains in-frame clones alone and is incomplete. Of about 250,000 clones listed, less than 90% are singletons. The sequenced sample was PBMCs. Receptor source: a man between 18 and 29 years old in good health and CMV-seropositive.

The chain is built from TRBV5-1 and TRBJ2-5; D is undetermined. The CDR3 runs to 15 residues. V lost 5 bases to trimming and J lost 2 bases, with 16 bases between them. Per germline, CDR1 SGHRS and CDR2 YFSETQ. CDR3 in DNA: TGCGCCAGCAGTATTTACTCGGCGCCTCAAGAGACCCAGTACTTC. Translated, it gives CASSIYSAPQETQYF.

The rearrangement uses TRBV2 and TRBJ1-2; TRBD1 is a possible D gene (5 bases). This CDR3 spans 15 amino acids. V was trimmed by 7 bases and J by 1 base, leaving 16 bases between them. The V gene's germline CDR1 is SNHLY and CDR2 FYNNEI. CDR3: CASTRTGLSNYGYTF. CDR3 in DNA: TGTGCCAGCACTCGAACAGGACTCAGTAACTATGGCTACACCTTC.

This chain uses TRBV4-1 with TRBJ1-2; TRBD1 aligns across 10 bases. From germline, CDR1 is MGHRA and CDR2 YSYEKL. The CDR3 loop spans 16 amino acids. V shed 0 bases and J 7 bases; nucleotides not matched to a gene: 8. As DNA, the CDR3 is TGCGCCAGCAGCCAAGAGGGACAGGGGCGCTTGAGTGGCTACACCTTC. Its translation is CASSQEGQGRLSGYTF.

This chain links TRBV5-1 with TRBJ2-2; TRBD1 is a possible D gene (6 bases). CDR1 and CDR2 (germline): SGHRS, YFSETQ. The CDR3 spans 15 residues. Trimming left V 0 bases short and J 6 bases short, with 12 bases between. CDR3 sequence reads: CASSLATGFPGELFF. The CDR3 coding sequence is TGCGCCAGCAGCTTGGCAACAGGGTTCCCCGGGGAGCTGTTTTTT.

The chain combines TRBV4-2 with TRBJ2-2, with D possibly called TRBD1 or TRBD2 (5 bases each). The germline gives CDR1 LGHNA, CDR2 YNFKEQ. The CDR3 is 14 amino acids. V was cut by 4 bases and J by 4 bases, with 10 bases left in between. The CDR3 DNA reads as TGTGCCAGCAGCCCGACAGAGGGCACCGGGGAGCTGTTTTTT. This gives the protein CASSPTEGTGELFF.

CDR3 coding DNA: TGTGCCAGCAGCTTGGGGCAGGCCCGGAGCTATGGCTACACCTTC. This encodes CASSLGQARSYGYTF. The J gene is TRBJ1-2, the V gene TRBV5-6; D gene ambiguous. The germline V gene encodes CDR1 SGHDT and CDR2 YYEEEE. V shed 0 bases and J shed 4 bases, with 13 bases lying between them. The CDR3 sequence is 15 residues long.

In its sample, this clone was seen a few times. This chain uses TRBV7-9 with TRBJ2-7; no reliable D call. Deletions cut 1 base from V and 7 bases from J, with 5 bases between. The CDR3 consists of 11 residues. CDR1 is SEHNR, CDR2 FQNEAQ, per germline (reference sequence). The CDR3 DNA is TGTGCCAGCAGCTTAGTGGAAGAGCAGTACTTC. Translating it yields CASSLVEEQYF.

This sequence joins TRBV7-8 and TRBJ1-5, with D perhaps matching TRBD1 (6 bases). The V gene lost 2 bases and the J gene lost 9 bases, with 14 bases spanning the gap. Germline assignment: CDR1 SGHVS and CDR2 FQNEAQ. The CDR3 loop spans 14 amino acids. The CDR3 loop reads CASSLSQGPGPQHF. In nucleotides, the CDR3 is TGTGCCAGCAGCTTAAGCCAGGGGCCCGGGCCCCAGCATTTT.

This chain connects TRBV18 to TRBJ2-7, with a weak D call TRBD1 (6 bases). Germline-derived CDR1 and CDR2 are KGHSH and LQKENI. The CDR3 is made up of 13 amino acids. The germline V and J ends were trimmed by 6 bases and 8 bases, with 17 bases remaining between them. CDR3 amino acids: CASSQSGTSQQYF. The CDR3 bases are TGTGCCAGCTCCCAATCCGGGACAAGCCAGCAGTACTTC.

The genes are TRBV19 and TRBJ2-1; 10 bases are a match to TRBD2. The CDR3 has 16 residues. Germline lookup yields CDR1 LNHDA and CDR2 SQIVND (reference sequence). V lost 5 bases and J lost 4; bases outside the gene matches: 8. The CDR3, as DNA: TGTGCCAGTAGTCCCGCTAGCGGGAGTTCTTACAATGAGCAGTTCTTC. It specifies CASSPASGSSYNEQFF.

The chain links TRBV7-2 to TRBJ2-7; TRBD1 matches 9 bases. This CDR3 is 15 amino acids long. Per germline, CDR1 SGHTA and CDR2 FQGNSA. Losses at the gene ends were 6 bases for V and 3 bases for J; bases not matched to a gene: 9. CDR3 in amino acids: CASRKGQGFLYEQYF. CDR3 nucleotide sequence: TGTGCCAGCAGAAAGGGACAGGGATTTCTCTACGAGCAGTACTTC.

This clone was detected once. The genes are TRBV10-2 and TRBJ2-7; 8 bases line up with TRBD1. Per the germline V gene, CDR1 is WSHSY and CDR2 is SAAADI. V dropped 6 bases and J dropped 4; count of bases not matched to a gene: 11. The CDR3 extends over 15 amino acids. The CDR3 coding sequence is TGCGCCAGCAGGATGAGGGCAGGGGGCGGGTACGAGCAGTACTTC. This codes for CASRMRAGGGYEQYF.

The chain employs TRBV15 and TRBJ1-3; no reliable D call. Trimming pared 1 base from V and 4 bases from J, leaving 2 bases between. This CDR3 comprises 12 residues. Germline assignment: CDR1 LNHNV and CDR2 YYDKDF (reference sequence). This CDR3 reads CATSRAGNTIYF. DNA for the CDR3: TGTGCCACCAGCAGAGCAGGAAACACCATATATTTT.

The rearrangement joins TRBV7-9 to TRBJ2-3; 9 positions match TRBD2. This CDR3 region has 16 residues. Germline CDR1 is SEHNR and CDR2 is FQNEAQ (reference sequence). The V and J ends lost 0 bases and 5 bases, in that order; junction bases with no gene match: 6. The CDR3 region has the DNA TGTGCCAGCAGCTTAGCCGTAGCGGGAGCCAAAGATACGCAGTATTTT. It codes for CASSLAVAGAKDTQYF.

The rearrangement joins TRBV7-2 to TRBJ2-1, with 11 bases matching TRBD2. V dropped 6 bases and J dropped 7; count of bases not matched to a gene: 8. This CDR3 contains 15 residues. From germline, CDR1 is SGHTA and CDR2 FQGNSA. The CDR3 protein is CASSSLAGGLNEQFF. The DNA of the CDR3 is TGTGCCAGCAGTTCCCTAGCGGGAGGTCTTAATGAGCAGTTCTTC.

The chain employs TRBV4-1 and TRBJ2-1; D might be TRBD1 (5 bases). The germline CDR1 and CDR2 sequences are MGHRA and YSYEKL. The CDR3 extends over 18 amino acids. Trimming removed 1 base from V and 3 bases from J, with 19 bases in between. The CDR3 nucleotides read TGCGCCAGCAGCCAAGTTCGATCAGGGTTCGTCTACTACAATGAGCAGTTCTTC. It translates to CASSQVRSGFVYYNEQFF.

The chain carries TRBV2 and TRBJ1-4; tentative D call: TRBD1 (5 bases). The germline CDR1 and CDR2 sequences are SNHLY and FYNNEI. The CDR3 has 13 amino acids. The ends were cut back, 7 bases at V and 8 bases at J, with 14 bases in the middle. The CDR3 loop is CASMRGSREKLFF. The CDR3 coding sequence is TGTGCCAGCATGAGGGGTTCGAGGGAAAAACTGTTTTTT.

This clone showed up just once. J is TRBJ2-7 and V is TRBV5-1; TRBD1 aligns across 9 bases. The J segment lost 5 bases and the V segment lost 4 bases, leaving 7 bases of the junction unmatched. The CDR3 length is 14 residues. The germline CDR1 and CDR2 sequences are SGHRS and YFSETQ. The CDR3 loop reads CASSTRDRAHEQYF. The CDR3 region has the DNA TGCGCCAGCAGCACCCGGGACAGGGCCCACGAGCAGTACTTC.

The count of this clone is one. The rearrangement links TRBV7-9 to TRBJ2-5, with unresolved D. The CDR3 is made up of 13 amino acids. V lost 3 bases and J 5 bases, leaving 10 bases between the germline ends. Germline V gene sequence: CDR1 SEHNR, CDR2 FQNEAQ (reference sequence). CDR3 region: CASSFPDPETQYF. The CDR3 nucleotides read TGTGCCAGCAGCTTCCCGGATCCGGAGACCCAGTACTTC.

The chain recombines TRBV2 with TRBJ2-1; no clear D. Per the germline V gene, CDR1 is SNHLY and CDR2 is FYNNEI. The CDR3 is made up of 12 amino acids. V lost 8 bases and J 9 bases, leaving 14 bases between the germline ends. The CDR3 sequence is CASSPSGSEQFF. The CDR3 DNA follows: TGTGCCAGCTCCCCGTCGGGCAGTGAGCAGTTCTTC. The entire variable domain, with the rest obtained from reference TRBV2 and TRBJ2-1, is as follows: EPEVTQTPSHQVTQMGQEVILRCVPISNHLYFYWYRQILGQKVEFLVSFYNNEISEKSEIFDDQFSVERPDGSNFTLKIRSTKLEDSAMYFCASSPSGSEQFFGPGTRLTVL.

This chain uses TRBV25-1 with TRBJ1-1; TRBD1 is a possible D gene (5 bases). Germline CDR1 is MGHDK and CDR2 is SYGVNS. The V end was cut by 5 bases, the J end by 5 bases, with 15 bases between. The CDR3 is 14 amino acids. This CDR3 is CASSWGGRETEAFF. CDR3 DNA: TGTGCCAGCAGTTGGGGGGGACGGGAAACTGAAGCTTTCTTT.